A selection of T cell receptor beta chains follows, all from one sample in a study of T cells in Graves' hyperthyroidism and ophthalmopathy. Using its own MiXCR run on the multiplex PCR reads, TCRdb lists one record per CDR3 protein. The repertoire holds around 520,000 distinct CDR3 sequences, with approximately 15% as singletons. The sample was blood. The receptors derive from a woman under 30 with Graves' hyperthyroidism. Both conserved end residues are part of each CDR3. The order of the fields is clone size, V gene, CDR3 length, D gene, J gene, CDR3 protein, CDR3 DNA. A D gene is named only where the DNA matches it firmly. Not every row has a clone size; where given, it reads once, few, many or a size class.

clone size: .; V gene: TRBV18; CDR3 length: 13; D gene: .; J gene: TRBJ1-1; CDR3 protein: CANSPVENTEAFF; CDR3 DNA: TGTGCCAACTCACCCGTAGAGAACACTGAAGCTTTCTTT
clone size: few; V gene: TRBV25-1; CDR3 length: 16; D gene: TRBD2; J gene: TRBJ2-3; CDR3 protein: CASSDWTSGSTDTQYF; CDR3 DNA: TGTGCCAGCAGTGACTGGACTAGCGGGAGTACAGATACGCAGTATTTT
clone size: many; V gene: TRBV12-3/TRBV12-4; CDR3 length: 13; D gene: .; J gene: TRBJ2-7; CDR3 protein: CASRQTSSYEQYF; CDR3 DNA: TGTGCCAGCAGACAGACCTCCTCCTACGAGCAGTACTTC
clone size: many; V gene: TRBV27; CDR3 length: 12; D gene: .; J gene: TRBJ2-1; CDR3 protein: CASSHLANEQFF; CDR3 DNA: TGTGCCAGCAGTCATCTAGCGAATGAGCAGTTCTTC
clone size: many; V gene: TRBV27; CDR3 length: 13; D gene: TRBD1; J gene: TRBJ1-2; CDR3 protein: CASRQDRDYGYTF; CDR3 DNA: TGTGCCAGCAGGCAAGACAGGGACTATGGCTACACCTTC
clone size: many; V gene: TRBV20-1; CDR3 length: 15; D gene: TRBD1; J gene: TRBJ1-1; CDR3 protein: CSASRTGGGSTEAFF; CDR3 DNA: TGCAGTGCTAGTCGAACAGGGGGTGGTAGCACTGAAGCTTTCTTT
clone size: many; V gene: TRBV11-3; CDR3 length: 17; D gene: TRBD2; J gene: TRBJ2-5; CDR3 protein: CASSQTTGLAAMETQYF; CDR3 DNA: TGTGCCAGCAGCCAGACCACCGGACTAGCGGCGATGGAGACCCAGTACTTC
clone size: many; V gene: TRBV7-2; CDR3 length: 17; D gene: TRBD1; J gene: TRBJ2-7; CDR3 protein: CASSSLPRTGGSYEQYF; CDR3 DNA: TGTGCCAGCAGCTCCCTTCCCCGGACAGGGGGGTCATACGAGCAGTACTTC
clone size: many; V gene: TRBV28; CDR3 length: 16; D gene: .; J gene: TRBJ1-1; CDR3 protein: CASIPILWLWGGGAFF; CDR3 DNA: TGTGCCAGCATCCCCATCCTTTGGTTATGGGGTGGGGGAGCTTTCTTT
clone size: many; V gene: TRBV11-3; CDR3 length: 13; D gene: .; J gene: TRBJ1-1; CDR3 protein: CASSATGTSKAFF; CDR3 DNA: TGTGCCAGCAGCGCCACCGGGACATCTAAAGCTTTCTTT
clone size: .; V gene: TRBV7-2; CDR3 length: 13; D gene: .; J gene: TRBJ2-7; CDR3 protein: CASRGLASYEQYF; CDR3 DNA: TGTGCCAGCCGCGGTCTAGCAAGCTACGAGCAGTACTTC
clone size: few; V gene: TRBV10-1; CDR3 length: 13; D gene: TRBD1; J gene: TRBJ1-1; CDR3 protein: CASSEVGGSRAFF; CDR3 DNA: TGCGCCAGCAGTGAGGTAGGGGGCAGTCGGGCTTTCTTT
clone size: many; V gene: TRBV12-3/TRBV12-4; CDR3 length: 15; D gene: .; J gene: TRBJ2-1; CDR3 protein: CASSLGTAPYNEQFF; CDR3 DNA: TGTGCCAGCAGTTTAGGGACAGCTCCCTACAATGAGCAGTTCTTC
clone size: many; V gene: TRBV20-1; CDR3 length: 14; D gene: .; J gene: TRBJ1-6; CDR3 protein: CSALSAVYGSPLHF; CDR3 DNA: TGCAGTGCACTTTCGGCGGTCTATGGCTCACCCCTCCACTTT